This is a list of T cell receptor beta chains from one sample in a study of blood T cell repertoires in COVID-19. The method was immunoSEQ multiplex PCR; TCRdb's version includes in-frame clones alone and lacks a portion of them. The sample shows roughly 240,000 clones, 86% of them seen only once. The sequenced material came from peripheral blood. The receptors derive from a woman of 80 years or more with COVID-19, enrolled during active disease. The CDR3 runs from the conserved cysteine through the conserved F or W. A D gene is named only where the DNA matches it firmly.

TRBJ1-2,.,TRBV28,CASTKANYGYTF
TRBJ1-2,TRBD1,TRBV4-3,CASSPARTGNYGYTF
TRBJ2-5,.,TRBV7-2,CASSFSGPQETQYF
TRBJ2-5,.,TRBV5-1,CASSFSGPQETQYF
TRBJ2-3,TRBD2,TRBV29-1,CSVGLAALDTQYF
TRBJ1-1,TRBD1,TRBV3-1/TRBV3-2,CASSRTGKYTEAFF
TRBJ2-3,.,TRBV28,CASSLSLAAIGSDTQYF
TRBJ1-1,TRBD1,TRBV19,CASSTLTGGNTEAFF
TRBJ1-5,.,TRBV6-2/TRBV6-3,CASSYRGLQPQHF
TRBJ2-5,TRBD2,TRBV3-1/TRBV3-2,CASSQDRGLQETQYF
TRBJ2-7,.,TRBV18,CASSRGGTYEQYF
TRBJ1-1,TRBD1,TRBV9,CASSRGQGAQVAFF
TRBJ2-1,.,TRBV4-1,CASSQEAAGSYNEQFF
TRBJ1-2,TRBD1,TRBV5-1,CASSPRDSKGYTF
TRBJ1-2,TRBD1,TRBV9,CASRPTGGNGYTF
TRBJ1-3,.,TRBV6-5,CASSSGTIGNTIYF
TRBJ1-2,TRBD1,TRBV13,CASSRTGENYGYTF
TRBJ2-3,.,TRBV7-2,CASSLAWPGGWGADTQYF
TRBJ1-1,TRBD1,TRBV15,CATSSYGTGSTEAFF
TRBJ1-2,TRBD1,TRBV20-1,CSALDREGYTF
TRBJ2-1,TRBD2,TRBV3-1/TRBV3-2,CASSQALAGGIEGNEQFF
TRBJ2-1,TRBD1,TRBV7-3,CASSLRQGNNEQFF
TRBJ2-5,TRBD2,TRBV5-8,CASSKGTSGGGETQYF
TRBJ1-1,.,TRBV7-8,CASAGLGATNTEAFF
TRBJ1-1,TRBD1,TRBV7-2,CASSRGQGVMNTEAFF
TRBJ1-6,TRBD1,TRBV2,CASRGQGLSNSPLHF
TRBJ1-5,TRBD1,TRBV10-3,CAIRGQRNQPQHF
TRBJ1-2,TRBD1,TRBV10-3,CAISPQGTYGYTF
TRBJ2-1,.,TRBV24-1,CATGGSSNYNEQFF
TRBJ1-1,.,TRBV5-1,CASSRFTNGNTEAFF
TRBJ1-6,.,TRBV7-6,CASSLVSGVGSPLHF
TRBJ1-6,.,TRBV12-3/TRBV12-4,CATGGQAGSPLHF
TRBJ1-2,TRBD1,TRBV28,CANGQGAPYTF
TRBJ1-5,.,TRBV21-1,CASSSDQGGGRQPQHF
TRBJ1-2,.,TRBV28,CASRTGVYGYTF
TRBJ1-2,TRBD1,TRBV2,CASSGQGSLETTF
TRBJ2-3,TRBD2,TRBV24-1,CATSDPTTSGGALSTDTQYF
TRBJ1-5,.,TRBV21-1,CATEGQGFYSNQPQHF
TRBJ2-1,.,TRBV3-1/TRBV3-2,CASSPQGGREDEQFF
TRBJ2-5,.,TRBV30,CAWSVGGGGQETQYF
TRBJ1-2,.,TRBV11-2,CASSLGGVGYGYTF
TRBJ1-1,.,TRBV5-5,CASTKGHRNTEAFF
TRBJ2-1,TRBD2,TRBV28,CASSQDGGAYNEQFF
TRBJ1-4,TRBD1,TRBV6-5,CASSPGGTGGEKLFF
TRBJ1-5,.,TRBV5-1,CASSLAGVSNQPQHF
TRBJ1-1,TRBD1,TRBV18,CASSPIQGVNAEAFF
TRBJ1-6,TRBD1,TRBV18,CASSPGTGNSPLHF
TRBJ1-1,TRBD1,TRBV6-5,CASRQGAGNTEAFF
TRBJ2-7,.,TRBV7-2,CASSLAGGRSYEQYF
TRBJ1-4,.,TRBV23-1,CASSHFGANEKLFF
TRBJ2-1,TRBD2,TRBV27,CASSYPAGGMYNEQFF
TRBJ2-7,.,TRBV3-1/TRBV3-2,CASSLTGKSSYEQYF